The clone carrying this T cell receptor beta chain was observed at least ten times. The data were taken from a study of Graves' ophthalmopathy and Graves' hyperthyroidism. Scientists amplified the TCR beta CDR3 regions from RNA transcripts. RT-PCR with HTBI primers came first, then second-round multiplex PCR. MiXCR, run by TCRdb on the multiplex PCR reads, gives a single entry per CDR3 protein. This sample has more than 1,000,000 distinct CDR3 sequences; 36% occur once, and the top ten carry around 10%. The CDR3 extends over 13 amino acids. V was clipped by 8 bases and J by 1 base, with 11 bases between them. The germline V gene has CDR1 KGHSH and CDR2 LQKENI.

Input material: peripheral blood or thyroid tissue (not recorded which). The origin of this receptor is an adult man with Graves' hyperthyroidism. The chain is built from TRBV18 and TRBJ1-1; no definite D call. CDR3 amino acids: CASSPQGNTEAFF. CDR3 nucleotide sequence: TGTGCCAGCAGTCCACAAGGGAACACTGAAGCTTTCTTT.